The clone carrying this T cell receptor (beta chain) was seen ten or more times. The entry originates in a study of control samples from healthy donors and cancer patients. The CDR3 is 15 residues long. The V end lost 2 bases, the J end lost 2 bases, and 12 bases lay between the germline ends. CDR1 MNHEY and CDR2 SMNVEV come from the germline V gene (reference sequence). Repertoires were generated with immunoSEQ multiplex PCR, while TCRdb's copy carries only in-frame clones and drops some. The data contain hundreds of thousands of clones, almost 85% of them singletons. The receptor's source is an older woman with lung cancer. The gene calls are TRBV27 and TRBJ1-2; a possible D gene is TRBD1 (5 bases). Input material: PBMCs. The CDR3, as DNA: TGTGCCAGCAGTTTACGGCGGGGGGGAAACTATGGCTACACCTTC. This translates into CASSLRRGGNYGYTF.